This T cell receptor (beta chain) was observed in a study of blood T cells in healthy people across ages. A second about 6 to 11 cycle PCR used barcoded and J-beta primers. Every cDNA was tagged by a template-switch adaptor with 12 random nucleotides. TCRdb redid the calling of the 5' RACE reads with MiXCR, one entry per CDR3 protein. The profile shows 700,000 to 950,000 distinct CDR3 sequences, roughly 64% of them singletons. General study results and limits: Compared with aged donors, long-lived donors showed fewer expanded clones, suggesting selection. Measured against age, TCR beta diversity per million T cells decreased in a roughly linear manner.

The donors, all healthy, were Caucasians living in Russia, aged 6 to 90. Trimming took off 5 bases at V and 4 bases at J, with 14 bases between the two ends. Germline CDR1 MNHEY, CDR2 SMNVEV (reference sequence). The CDR3 is 14 residues long. Worth noting for this clonotype: Its specificity is unknown.

This rearrangement joins TRBV27 to TRBJ1-2; D gene uncertain. The clonotype originates from a man aged 25 to 40 in good health. The sequencing input was blood. This CDR3 is CASSIGRSIYGYTF. The CDR3 DNA reads TGTGCCAGCAGTATCGGCAGATCTATCTATGGCTACACCTTC.